Listed here is a single TCR beta chain. Its antigen is as yet unknown. The sample belongs to a study of OX40 agonist ivuxolimab in advanced cancers. Study background: Treatment received earlier with anti-PD-1, anti-PD-L1 or anti-CTLA-4 agents was allowed, and around 36% had some. Two patients with cutaneous melanoma and one with hepatocellular carcinoma, three in total, showed partial responses.

Losses at the gene ends were 5 bases for V and 10 bases for J; bases not matched to a gene: 9. This CDR3 has 13 residues. Germline CDR1 is SGHNT and CDR2 is YENEEA. General study findings and limits: Partial responders at 0.1-3.0 mg/kg had among the lowest clonal expansion.

A history of autoimmune disease or systemic immunosuppression excluded patients. Some clones are missing from TCRdb's copy, which holds only in-frame ones; the method was immunoSEQ multiplex PCR. The data contain over 70,000 clones, over 80% of them seen just once; the ten biggest clones take up approximately 0.5%. The sequences come from CD4+ or CD8+ T cells sorted from blood, collected in a trial of the OX40 agonist ivuxolimab. The clonotype was recovered from an adult with an advanced solid tumor such as melanoma, head and neck, liver or kidney cancer. The V call is TRBV11-3, the J call TRBJ2-3, with TRBD2 matching 7 bases. The DNA for the CDR3 is TGTGCCAGCAGCGATGATCCGGGACTACCGCAGTATTTT. Amino acid sequence: CASSDDPGLPQYF.